The T cell receptor (beta chain) described here comes from a study of cytomegalovirus exposure and HLA in healthy donors. Overall study context: In an early release, HLA-typed donors contributed approximately 80 million unique TCR sequences.

The PCR ran on 60 Vbeta and 13 Jbeta primers. The data were produced by immunoSEQ multiplex PCR, yet TCRdb's version contains in-frame clones alone and is incomplete. The data contain approximately 150,000 clones, approximately 80% of them seen just once; the ten biggest clones take up about 13%. The study's findings and limits: When analyzed later, a missense DCLRE1C variant was found to be linked to TCR beta V- and J-gene trimming. Reportedly, TCR beta sequences accurately predicted HLA-A and HLA-B alleles in most subjects.

This clone was observed a few times. Its antigen is unknown. The source material was PBMCs. This TCR was recovered from a woman aged 45 to 65 in good health and CMV-seronegative.

CDR3 residues: CSALAGGYGYTF. In DNA form, the CDR3 reads TGCAGCGCCCTCGCGGGGGGTTATGGCTACACCTTC. The chain recombines TRBV29-1 with TRBJ1-2; TRBD1 might be the D (5 bases). Trimming removed 7 bases from V and 5 bases from J, with 14 bases in between. The CDR3 is made up of 12 amino acids. From germline, CDR1 is SQVTM and CDR2 ANQGSEA. Complete variable domain (other parts from reference TRBV29-1 and TRBJ1-2): SAVISQKPSRDICQRGTSLTIQCQVDSQVTMMFWYRQQPGQSLTLIATANQGSEATYESGFVIDKFPISRPNLTFSTLTVSNMSPEDSSIYLCSALAGGYGYTFGSGTRLTVV.